Listed below are T cell receptor beta chains from one sample, sequenced in a study of identical twins. Using its own MiXCR run on the 5' RACE reads, TCRdb lists one record per CDR3 protein. The table has approximately 600,000 distinct CDR3 sequences, 7.1% seen once. These records were also assigned to another study, of yellow fever vaccine responses in identical twins.

The material sequenced was PBMCs. All receptors come from a woman under 30 in good health. The CDR3 runs from the conserved cysteine through the conserved F or W. D genes are given only for firm matches. A row's size may be missing; if present it is once, few, many or a size class.

v_call	clone_size	d_call	j_call	cdr3_aa	cdr3_nt
TRBV10-3	many	TRBD1	TRBJ2-1	CAIRAGTGKVNEQFF	TGTGCCATCAGAGCCGGGACAGGGAAAGTCAATGAGCAGTTCTTC
TRBV5-1	NA	TRBD2	TRBJ2-4	CASSLVPSGNDYIQYF	TGCGCCAGCAGCTTGGTCCCTAGCGGGAATGATTACATTCAGTACTTC
TRBV7-8	NA	TRBD1	TRBJ2-3	CASSLRVRQGVTDTQYF	TGTGCCAGCAGCCTCAGGGTTCGACAGGGGGTAACAGATACGCAGTATTTT
TRBV7-8	many	TRBD1	TRBJ2-5	CASSLGQGLQETQYF	TGTGCCAGCAGCCTGGGACAGGGGTTACAAGAGACCCAGTACTTC
TRBV4-2	many	TRBD1	TRBJ1-2	CASSHPDPQQQGGYGYTF	TGTGCCAGCAGCCACCCAGATCCCCAACAACAGGGGGGCTATGGCTACACCTTC
TRBV11-2	many	NA	TRBJ2-2	CASSLGGAVAGELFF	TGTGCCAGCAGCTTGGGGGGAGCAGTTGCCGGGGAGCTGTTTTTT
TRBV29-1	NA	NA	TRBJ1-4	CSARGFTEEKLFF	TGCAGCGCTAGGGGATTTACGGAGGAAAAACTGTTTTTT
TRBV7-8	NA	NA	TRBJ2-2	CASGELFF	TGTGCCAGCGGGGAGCTGTTTTTT
TRBV7-9	many	NA	TRBJ1-1	CASSSLSEAFF	TGTGCCAGCAGCTCACTCTCTGAAGCTTTCTTT
TRBV2	many	NA	TRBJ2-3	CASSVRTSTDTQYF	TGTGCCAGCAGTGTAAGGACTAGCACAGATACGCAGTATTTT
TRBV20-1	many	NA	TRBJ1-1	CSARLWPNTEAFF	TGCAGTGCCCGCCTTTGGCCTAACACTGAAGCTTTCTTT
TRBV5-1	NA	TRBD2	TRBJ2-5	CASSATSGSMETQYF	TGCGCCAGCAGCGCGACTAGCGGGAGTATGGAGACCCAGTACTTC
TRBV29-1	many	NA	TRBJ2-7	CSVRTTYEQYF	TGCAGCGTTAGGACCACCTACGAGCAGTACTTC
TRBV20-1	few	TRBD2	TRBJ2-7	CSANPSGSPYEQYF	TGCAGTGCTAACCCTAGCGGATCCCCCTACGAGCAGTACTTC
TRBV10-3	NA	NA	TRBJ1-1	CAISEQNVRGLNTEAFF	TGTGCCATCAGTGAGCAAAATGTCAGGGGACTGAACACTGAAGCTTTCTTT
TRBV12-3/TRBV12-4	few	NA	TRBJ2-7	CASSLRFGPGTYEQYF	TGTGCCAGCAGTTTAAGATTCGGACCAGGGACGTACGAGCAGTACTTC
TRBV12-3/TRBV12-4	few	TRBD2	TRBJ2-3	CASSRPWTSGIPDTQYF	TGTGCCAGCAGTCGACCCTGGACTAGCGGGATTCCAGATACGCAGTATTTT
TRBV20-1	NA	TRBD2	TRBJ2-3	CSARLAGVPSHTDTQYF	TGCAGTGCTAGGCTAGCGGGAGTACCCTCTCACACAGATACGCAGTATTTT
TRBV28	few	TRBD2	TRBJ2-3	CASSTSRTRGTDTQYF	TGTGCCAGCAGCACCTCTAGGACTAGAGGCACAGATACGCAGTATTTT
TRBV20-1	many	NA	TRBJ2-1	CSASRGPPYNEQFF	TGCAGTGCTAGCCGGGGCCCCCCCTACAATGAGCAGTTCTTC
TRBV7-8	many	TRBD2	TRBJ2-1	CASSRRIQAGVSGNEQFF	TGTGCCAGCAGCCGAAGGATTCAAGCGGGAGTATCGGGCAATGAGCAGTTCTTC